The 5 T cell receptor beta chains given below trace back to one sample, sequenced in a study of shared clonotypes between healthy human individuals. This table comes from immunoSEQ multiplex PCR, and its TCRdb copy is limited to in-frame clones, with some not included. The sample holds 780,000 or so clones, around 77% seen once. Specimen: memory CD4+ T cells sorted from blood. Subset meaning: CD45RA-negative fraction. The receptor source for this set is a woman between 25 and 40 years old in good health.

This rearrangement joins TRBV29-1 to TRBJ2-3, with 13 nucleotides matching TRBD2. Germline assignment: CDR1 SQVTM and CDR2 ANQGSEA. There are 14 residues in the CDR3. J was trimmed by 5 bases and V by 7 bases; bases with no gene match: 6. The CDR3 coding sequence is TGCAGCGGGACCGGGACTAGCGGGAAAGATACGCAGTATTTT. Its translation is CSGTGTSGKDTQYF.

This CDR3 reads CAWTPPGQGDGTQYF. In DNA form, the CDR3 reads TGTGCCTGGACTCCCCCGGGACAGGGGGATGGGACCCAGTACTTC. The chain joins TRBV30 to TRBJ2-5, with 11 bases that match TRBD1. The CDR3 covers 15 residues. V was clipped by 4 bases and J by 7 bases; unmatched bases: 11. Germline V gene sequence: CDR1 GTSNPN, CDR2 SVGIG (reference sequence).

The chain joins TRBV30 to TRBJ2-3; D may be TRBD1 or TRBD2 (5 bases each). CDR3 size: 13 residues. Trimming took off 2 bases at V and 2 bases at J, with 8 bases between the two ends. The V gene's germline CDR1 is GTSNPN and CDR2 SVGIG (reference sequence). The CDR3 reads CAWSIGTTDTQYF. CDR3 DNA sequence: TGTGCCTGGAGTATCGGGACCACAGATACGCAGTATTTT.

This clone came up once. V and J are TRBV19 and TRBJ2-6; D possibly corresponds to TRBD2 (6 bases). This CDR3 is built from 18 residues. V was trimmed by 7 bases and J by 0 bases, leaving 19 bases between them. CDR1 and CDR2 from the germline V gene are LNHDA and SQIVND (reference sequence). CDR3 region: CASTQRAGTSSGANVLTF. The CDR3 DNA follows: TGTGCCAGTACTCAGAGGGCAGGGACTTCCTCTGGGGCCAACGTCCTGACTTTC.

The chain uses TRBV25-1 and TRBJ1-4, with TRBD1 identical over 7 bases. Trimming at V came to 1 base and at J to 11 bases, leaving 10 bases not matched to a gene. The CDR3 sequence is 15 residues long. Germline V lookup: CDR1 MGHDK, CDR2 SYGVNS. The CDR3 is CASSEWGQRSSKLFF. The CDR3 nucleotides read TGTGCCAGCAGTGAATGGGGACAGAGATCTAGCAAACTGTTTTTT. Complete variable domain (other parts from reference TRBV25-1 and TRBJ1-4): EADIYQTPRYLVIGTGKKITLECSQTMGHDKMYWYQQDPGMELHLIHYSYGVNSTEKGDLSSESTVSRIRTEHFPLTLESARPSHTSQYLCASSEWGQRSSKLFFGSGTQLSVL.